These T cell receptor beta chains were read from a single sample in a study of OX40 agonist ivuxolimab in advanced cancers. The table came from immunoSEQ multiplex PCR; TCRdb's copy has only in-frame clones and leaves some out. The sample gives around 80,000 clones, around 86% of which show up once; approximately 0.3% is in the top ten. The sample consisted of CD4+ or CD8+ T cells sorted from blood, taken in a trial of the OX40 agonist ivuxolimab. These receptors originate from an adult with an advanced solid tumor such as melanoma, head and neck, liver or kidney cancer. The CDR3 runs from the conserved cysteine through the conserved F or W. The order of the fields is J gene, V gene, CDR3 protein.

J: TRBJ2-1
V: TRBV6-5
CDR3: CASSTGTSGRGQFF

J: TRBJ2-5
V: TRBV25-1
CDR3: CASTRDREETQYF

J: TRBJ2-7
V: TRBV5-6
CDR3: CASSSGQRAVTYEQYF

J: TRBJ2-3
V: TRBV28
CDR3: CASSSYPGTGTSTDTQYF

J: TRBJ1-1
V: TRBV19
CDR3: CASKGGTGFMNTEAFF

J: TRBJ1-4
V: TRBV7-9
CDR3: CASTIPGHGEKLFF

J: TRBJ2-3
V: TRBV5-8
CDR3: CASRGGPDTQYF

J: TRBJ1-5
V: TRBV6-4
CDR3: CASIGGRGNQPQHF

J: TRBJ1-5
V: TRBV7-2
CDR3: CASSPWVAHYSNQPQHF

J: TRBJ1-5
V: TRBV19
CDR3: CASSFSGGRNQPQHF

J: TRBJ1-1
V: TRBV6-4
CDR3: CASSVTGTGGGRTEAFF

J: TRBJ1-2
V: TRBV6-1
CDR3: CASSVRGRGWNMGYGYTF

J: TRBJ2-1
V: TRBV5-4
CDR3: CASSTGQGDYNEQFF

J: TRBJ2-7
V: TRBV5-1
CDR3: CASSDGTSGSYEQYF

J: TRBJ2-4
V: TRBV19
CDR3: CASSIGFSAGVPKNIQYF

J: TRBJ2-7
V: TRBV4-1
CDR3: CASSQIVQGYEQYF

J: TRBJ1-1
V: TRBV28
CDR3: CASDKTGGRTEAFF

J: TRBJ1-1
V: TRBV6-5
CDR3: CASSSPGTGVLMAFF

J: TRBJ2-5
V: TRBV27
CDR3: CASSPWRGTQYF

J: TRBJ2-3
V: TRBV7-8
CDR3: CASSPRLVLDTQYF

J: TRBJ1-2
V: TRBV19
CDR3: CASSIGTRIYGYTF

J: TRBJ2-3
V: TRBV9
CDR3: CASSVNSGALRTDTQYF

J: TRBJ1-2
V: TRBV5-1
CDR3: CASSLEVDLGGYTF

J: TRBJ1-4
V: TRBV7-2
CDR3: CASSPQVANEKLFF

J: -
V: TRBV11-1
CDR3: CASSRQISYEQYF

J: TRBJ2-5
V: TRBV6-1
CDR3: CASKLYHQETQYF

J: TRBJ1-1
V: TRBV25-1
CDR3: CASSERGYSGEAFF

J: TRBJ2-2
V: TRBV4-1
CDR3: CASSQVRRETGELFF

J: TRBJ1-2
V: TRBV6-5
CDR3: CASSYSRTGADGYTF

J: TRBJ2-7
V: TRBV7-9
CDR3: CASSTPGPGEQYF

J: TRBJ1-5
V: TRBV2
CDR3: CASKTSAYNQPQHF

J: TRBJ1-1
V: TRBV6-1
CDR3: CATDSLEAFF

J: TRBJ1-2
V: TRBV2
CDR3: CASSEQGADGYTF

J: TRBJ1-2
V: TRBV7-2
CDR3: CASSPGGDRGTSGYTF

J: TRBJ1-1
V: TRBV27
CDR3: CASSPDMRMESNTEAFF

J: TRBJ2-2
V: TRBV10-2
CDR3: CASSDPGLAGGGSGELFF

J: TRBJ2-1
V: TRBV5-1
CDR3: CASSLAGSNEQFF

J: TRBJ2-2
V: TRBV5-6
CDR3: CASGLHRAGELFF

J: TRBJ1-6
V: TRBV7-6
CDR3: CASSSRGSFNSPLHF

J: TRBJ2-2
V: TRBV6-5
CDR3: CASSSLGLADHRELFF

J: TRBJ2-7
V: TRBV11-2
CDR3: CASSLVPYEQYF